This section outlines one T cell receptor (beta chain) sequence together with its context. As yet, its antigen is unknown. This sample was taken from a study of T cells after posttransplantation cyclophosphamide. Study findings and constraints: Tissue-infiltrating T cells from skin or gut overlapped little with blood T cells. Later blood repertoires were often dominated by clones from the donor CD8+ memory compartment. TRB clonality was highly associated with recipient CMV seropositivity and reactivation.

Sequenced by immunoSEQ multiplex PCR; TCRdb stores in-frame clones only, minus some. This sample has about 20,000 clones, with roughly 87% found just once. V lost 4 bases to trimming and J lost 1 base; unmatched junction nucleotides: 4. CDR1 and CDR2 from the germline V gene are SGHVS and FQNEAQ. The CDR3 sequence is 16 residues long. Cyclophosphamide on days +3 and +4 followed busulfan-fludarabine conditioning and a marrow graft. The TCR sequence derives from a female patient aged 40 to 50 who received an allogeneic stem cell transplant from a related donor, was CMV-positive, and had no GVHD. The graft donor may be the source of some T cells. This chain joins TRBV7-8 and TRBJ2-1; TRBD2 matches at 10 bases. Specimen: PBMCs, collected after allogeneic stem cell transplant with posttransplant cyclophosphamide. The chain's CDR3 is CASSSLAGGSYNEQFF. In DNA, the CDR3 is TGTGCCAGCAGCTCATTAGCGGGAGGTTCCTACAATGAGCAGTTCTTC.